The source of this TCR beta chain is a study of cytomegalovirus exposure and HLA in healthy donors (dated by TCRdb to about 2017). Study-level background: A later analysis indicated that the 100 to 150 validation repertoires were generated on the platform also employed for the approximately 690 repertoires of the first cohort. The study aimed to test whether cataloging public T cell receptors could reveal signatures of past pathogen exposure. Along with the approximately 700-subject first cohort, a separate validation cohort of 120 different subjects was used. To predict cytomegalovirus infection status, the study brought together high-throughput TCR immunosequencing, statistical association of individual TCRs with disease status, and machine learning.

The donors belonged to the validation cohort of approximately 130 subjects, which was separate from the approximately 660-subject first cohort. Library preparation employed the immunoSEQ multiplex PCR assay. The paper's processing steps were these. A statistical classification framework was developed to diagnose cytomegalovirus status using the catalog of TCR beta chain sequences. The source is immuneACCESS, and TCRdb retained only in-frame sequences with V and J called. Part of the clones is not carried over; for the studies checked, unresolved V genes explain less than half of this, and the remainder is unexplained. D and trimming come from the DNA, and the V and J calls and clone size come from that table. The sample profile shows 70,000 or so clones; 90% to 95% of them were found once. 1.9% of the sample rests with the top ten. General findings and caveats noted by the study authors: Across donors, most TCR sequences were observed very rarely, whereas some public TCRs were present in many individuals. The classifier was reported to diagnose cytomegalovirus status with high specificity and sensitivity in both the original and validation cohorts. A later analysis had no HLA typing for the validation cohort, so co-occurrence there was scored across all 110 or so repertoires. In the study, 150 to 200 TCR beta chains were listed as associated with cytomegalovirus. In a later analysis, TCRs clustered in the first cohort were found to also tend to co-occur in the roughly 120 validation repertoires, with about 94% of cluster scores above 0. In vitro tests confirmed that three of the cytomegalovirus-associated TCR beta chains recognize cytomegalovirus antigens. It was suggested by the authors that the approach could potentially be generalized to other disease states and immunological phenotypes.

A word on this clone: Its antigen specificity is not known. Base quality data are lacking; no much larger clone is found one base away.

V loses 4 bases at its end and J loses 4 bases; junction bases beyond the gene matches: 10. The CDR1 and CDR2 encoded by the germline V gene (reference sequence) are LNHDA and SQIVND. Its CDR3 holds 17 amino acids, cysteine through phenylalanine. Only the CDR3 portion is preserved as DNA: 51 bases, with reading frame beginning at the first base. Sequenced sample: PBMCs. This chain is built from TRBV19 and TRBJ1-2, with TRBD1 matching 12 junction bases. The clonotype comes from a young woman in good health and CMV-seropositive. The CDR3 is CASSTGEGQGAVYGYTF. The nucleotide sequence reads as follows: TGTGCCAGTAGTACAGGAGAGGGACAGGGGGCGGTCTATGGCTACACCTTC.